The source of this T cell receptor (beta chain) is a study of a mutant IDH1 vaccine in newly diagnosed glioma. Specified time point: week 23, last vaccination. The study gave 300 ug of mutant IDH1 20-mer peptide per vaccine dose, with topical imiquimod. Comment on this clone: Its matching antigen is unknown.

V shed 5 bases, J shed 6 bases, and the junction held 7 bases outside the gene matches. CDR1 and CDR2 (germline): SEHNR, FQNEAQ (reference sequence). The CDR3 has 15 residues. Sequenced by immunoSEQ multiplex PCR; TCRdb stores in-frame clones only, minus some. The table shows approximately 62,000 clones, with approximately 84% occurring only once. Sample: PBMCs, taken from a glioma patient whose treatment included an IDH1 peptide vaccine. J is TRBJ1-5 and V is TRBV7-9; 10 bases map to TRBD1. The clonotype was recovered from a man aged 25-40 years with glioma. The CDR3 loop reads CASSRGQGVSQPQHF. The CDR3 DNA is TGTGCCAGCAGCAGAGGACAGGGGGTTAGTCAGCCCCAGCATTTT.